The 29 T cell receptor beta chains below were found in one sample sequenced in a study of Ad26.COV2.S vaccination and SARS-CoV-2 variants. The protocol was immunoSEQ multiplex PCR, while the TCRdb copy is restricted to in-frame clones and leaves out a portion. The data show a few hundred thousand clones, roughly 91% seen once. Stated treatment: some 20 received Ad26.COV2.S at low or high dose, single or two shots; several received placebo; per-sample allocation not given. Collection of samples fell on day 63 after the first vaccine or placebo injection. The material sequenced was peripheral blood, taken in a trial of Ad26.COV2.S vaccine versus placebo. Receptor source: a person aged 18-65 years who received the Ad26.COV2.S COVID-19 vaccine or a placebo.

The chain joins TRBV7-9 to TRBJ1-3; TRBD1 matches at 7 bases. Germline V gene lookup returns CDR1 SEHNR and CDR2 FQNEAQ (reference sequence). V lost 5 bases and J lost 0; bases outside the gene matches: 10. There are 17 residues in the CDR3. The CDR3 loop reads CASSNDGQASSGNTIYF. CDR3 DNA: TGTGCCAGCAGCAACGACGGACAGGCGAGCTCTGGAAACACCATATATTTT.

The chain's CDR3 is CASSLTRGRDTGELFF. The CDR3 nucleotides are TGCGCCAGCAGCTTGACCAGGGGGCGCGACACCGGGGAGCTGTTTTTT. The V call is TRBV5-1, the J call TRBJ2-2; 8 bases fit TRBD1. Germline V gene data show CDR1 as SGHRS and CDR2 as YFSETQ. This CDR3 spans 16 amino acids. Trimming took 1 base from V and 3 from J; bases not matched to a gene: 5.

The CDR3 here is CASSQDLAGGKLFF. The CDR3 nucleotides are TGCGCCAGCAGCCAAGATTTGGCGGGCGGAAAACTGTTTTTT. This chain links TRBV4-3 with TRBJ1-4, with D unclear. V gave up 0 bases and J gave up 10 bases, with 12 bases separating them. Germline V gene data show CDR1 as LGHNA and CDR2 as YSLEER. CDR3 length: 14 residues.

V and J are TRBV18 and TRBJ1-3; D is unclear. This CDR3 spans 15 amino acids. The V gene's germline CDR1 is KGHSH and CDR2 LQKENI. V gave up 0 bases and J gave up 4 bases, with 10 bases separating them. CDR3 in amino acids: CASSPPMEGGNTIYF. The CDR3 region has the DNA TGTGCCAGCTCACCACCGATGGAGGGAGGAAACACCATATATTTT.

The table lists this clone with a few counts. J is TRBJ1-5 and V is TRBV7-9; D not resolved. Trimming removed 4 bases from V and 5 bases from J, with 6 bases in between. The germline V gene encodes CDR1 SEHNR and CDR2 FQNEAQ (reference sequence). CDR3 length equals 12 residues. The CDR3 DNA reads as TGTGCCAGCAGCTCACCCTATCAGCCCCAGCATTTT. It specifies CASSSPYQPQHF.

This clone was counted a few times. The chain combines TRBV20-1 with TRBJ2-7; D remains ambiguous. Germline loops: CDR1 DFQATT, CDR2 SNEGSKA (reference sequence). The CDR3 spans 13 residues. Deletions cut 3 bases from V and 0 bases from J, with 9 bases between. Here the CDR3 DNA reads TGCAGTGCTAGTGGGTTTTTCTCCTACGAGCAGTACTTC. Its translation is CSASGFFSYEQYF.

CDR3 sequence reads: CASSILIFAEAFF. In nucleotides, the CDR3 is TGTGCCAGTAGTATTCTGATATTCGCTGAAGCTTTCTTT. The chain joins TRBV19 to TRBJ1-1, with D hard to call. The V and J ends lost 3 bases and 6 bases respectively, with 11 bases between them. CDR1 and CDR2 (germline): LNHDA, SQIVND (reference sequence). CDR3 size: 13 residues.

V and J are TRBV29-1 and TRBJ1-2; D is uncertain. The CDR3 consists of 11 residues. Germline CDR1 SQVTM, CDR2 ANQGSEA. Trimming left V 5 bases short and J 7 bases short, with 11 bases between. The CDR3 DNA is TGCAGCGTTAAGTCCCCGCTTGGCTACACCTTC. Protein product: CSVKSPLGYTF. The full variable domain, rest sourced from reference TRBV29-1 and TRBJ1-2, is SAVISQKPSRDICQRGTSLTIQCQVDSQVTMMFWYRQQPGQSLTLIATANQGSEATYESGFVIDKFPISRPNLTFSTLTVSNMSPEDSSIYLCSVKSPLGYTFGSGTRLTVV.

The chain is built from TRBV25-1 and TRBJ1-6, with unresolved D. V lost 3 bases to trimming and J lost 6 bases, with 9 bases between them. CDR1 MGHDK and CDR2 SYGVNS come from the germline V gene. CDR3 length: 14 amino acids. This CDR3 reads CASSDRLSNSPLHF. The DNA for the CDR3 is TGTGCCAGCAGTGACAGGCTCTCTAATTCACCCCTCCACTTT. Complete variable domain (other parts from reference TRBV25-1 and TRBJ1-6): EADIYQTPRYLVIGTGKKITLECSQTMGHDKMYWYQQDPGMELHLIHYSYGVNSTEKGDLSSESTVSRIRTEHFPLTLESARPSHTSQYLCASSDRLSNSPLHFGNGTRLTVT.

This rearrangement joins TRBV27 to TRBJ1-6; TRBD1 aligns across 10 bases. Germline V lookup: CDR1 MNHEY, CDR2 SMNVEV (reference sequence). Losses at the gene ends were 5 bases for V and 9 bases for J; bases not matched to a gene: 7. The CDR3 is made up of 15 amino acids. The CDR3 region has the DNA TGTGCCAGCAGTACCCGACAGGGGGCGGGTTCACCCCTCCACTTT. Its protein product is CASSTRQGAGSPLHF.

The rearrangement joins TRBV4-2 to TRBJ2-6; 7 bases line up with TRBD1. The CDR3 totals 19 residues. The J segment lost 0 bases and the V segment lost 4 bases, leaving 12 bases of the junction unmatched. Germline-derived CDR1 and CDR2 are LGHNA and YNFKEQ. CDR3 sequence: CASSPSPTGRFSGANVLTF. The DNA for the CDR3 is TGTGCCAGCAGCCCATCCCCGACAGGGCGGTTCTCTGGGGCCAACGTCCTGACTTTC.

The chain combines TRBV19 with TRBJ1-3; no clear D gene. Germline CDR1 and CDR2: LNHDA and SQIVND (reference sequence). This CDR3 comprises 16 residues. Trimming pared 3 bases from V and 0 bases from J, leaving 12 bases between. The CDR3 sequence is CASSISVSASGNTIYF. The CDR3 region has the DNA TGTGCCAGTAGTATTAGTGTCAGCGCCTCTGGAAACACCATATATTTT.

This chain links TRBV13 with TRBJ2-7; no definite D call. V dropped 5 bases and J dropped 2 bases, with 13 bases sitting between them. Germline CDR1 is PRHDT and CDR2 is FYEKMQ (reference sequence). CDR3 length: 14 residues. The CDR3 is CASSTDRRPYEQYF. The DNA of the CDR3 is TGTGCCAGCAGCACGGACCGACGCCCCTACGAGCAGTACTTC.

The chain carries TRBV9 and TRBJ2-6; D ambiguous. This CDR3 comprises 18 residues. Germline assignment: CDR1 SGDLS and CDR2 YYNGEE. V gave up 2 bases and J gave up 0 bases, with 15 bases separating them. The DNA for the CDR3 is TGTGCCAGCAGCGTGTCCCCAGCCGATTCCTCTGGGGCCAACGTCCTGACTTTC. Residues: CASSVSPADSSGANVLTF.

The rearrangement joins TRBV5-1 to TRBJ2-5, with 9 bases aligning to TRBD1. There are 14 residues in the CDR3. Germline lookup yields CDR1 SGHRS and CDR2 YFSETQ. V lost 6 bases, J lost 3 bases, and 6 bases stayed unmatched. CDR3 DNA sequence: TGCGCCAGCACCTACGACAGGGGGAAAGAGACCCAGTACTTC. Protein sequence: CASTYDRGKETQYF.

The chain recombines TRBV30 with TRBJ1-6; the D is unclear. The germline V gene encodes CDR1 GTSNPN and CDR2 SVGIG (reference sequence). CDR3 length equals 15 residues. V was clipped by 3 bases and J by 0 bases, with 9 bases between them. DNA of the CDR3: TGTGCCTGGAGCAACCTTAGCTCCTATAATTCACCCCTCCACTTT. It specifies CAWSNLSSYNSPLHF. Based on the CDR3 plus reference TRBV30 and TRBJ1-6, the full variable domain is SQTIHQWPATLVQPVGSPLSLECTVEGTSNPNLYWYRQAAGRGLQLLFYSVGIGQISSEVPQNLSASRPQDRQFILSSKKLLLSDSGFYLCAWSNLSSYNSPLHFGNGTRLTVT.

The table lists this clone with a few counts. The rearrangement uses TRBV23-1 and TRBJ1-5; possible D gene TRBD1, 6 bases. TRBV23-1 is annotated as an ORF whose role is uncertain. The CDR3 covers 13 residues. The V end lost 3 bases, the J end lost 6 bases, and 9 bases lay between the germline ends. CDR3 DNA: TGCGCCAGCAGTCACTCGGGGGCTCAGCCCCAGCATTTT. Residues: CASSHSGAQPQHF.

The V gene is TRBV9, the J gene TRBJ2-5; D is ambiguous. The CDR3 runs to 14 residues. Germline CDR1 is SGDLS and CDR2 is YYNGEE. V dropped 1 base and J dropped 4 bases, with 11 bases sitting between them. The CDR3 region has the DNA TGTGCCAGCAGCGTATCGGATATCCGAGAGACCCAGTACTTC. Translation gives CASSVSDIRETQYF.

This clone occurred a few times. The CDR3 is CASEGLWGYEQYF. For the CDR3, the DNA is TGTGCCAGCGAGGGGTTGTGGGGCTACGAGCAGTACTTC. The V call is TRBV2, the J call TRBJ2-7; D is possibly TRBD1 or TRBD2 (5 bases each). CDR3 size: 13 residues. The V gene's germline CDR1 is SNHLY and CDR2 FYNNEI. V lost 8 bases and J lost 3, with 14 bases in between.

The chain joins TRBV4-1 to TRBJ1-2, with 7 bases lining up with TRBD1. The CDR3 sequence is 16 residues long. The germline CDR1 and CDR2 sequences are MGHRA and YSYEKL. The V segment lost 0 bases and the J segment 2 bases; nucleotides outside the gene matches: 6. The CDR3 spells CASSQDVGGINYGYTF. CDR3 in DNA: TGCGCCAGCAGCCAAGATGTAGGGGGCATCAACTATGGCTACACCTTC.

The chain recombines TRBV6-5 with TRBJ1-6, with 7 bases aligning to TRBD1. CDR1 is MNHEY, CDR2 SVGAGI, per germline. The V gene end was trimmed by 3 bases and the J gene end by 8 bases; junction bases not matched to a gene: 7. The CDR3 spans 15 residues. CDR3 DNA sequence: TGTGCCAGCAGTTATTCAGGGGGAGGATATTCACCCCTCCACTTT. Translating gives CASSYSGGGYSPLHF.

Details on this clone: A far larger clone differs by one base, so this is likely a read error. The sample holds other DNA sequences that translate to the same CDR3. The genes are TRBV5-4 and TRBJ2-7; TRBD1 agrees at 7 bases. Germline CDR1 and CDR2: SGHNT and YYREEE (reference sequence). Trimming at V came to 4 bases and at J to 1 base, leaving 5 bases not matched to a gene. The CDR3 sequence is 14 residues long. This CDR3 reads CASSPRDSSYEQYF. CDR3 in DNA: TGTGCCAGCAGCCCCCGGGACAGTTCCTACGAGCAGTACTTC.

The chain's CDR3 is CASRARTSTDTQYF. For the CDR3, the DNA is TGTGCCAGTAGAGCTAGAACTAGCACAGATACGCAGTATTTT. This chain connects TRBV19 to TRBJ2-3, with D hard to call. Germline CDR1 LNHDA, CDR2 SQIVND (reference sequence). Trimming stripped 6 bases from V and 0 bases from J, with 10 bases between. This CDR3 spans 14 amino acids.

V usage is TRBV7-2 and J usage is TRBJ2-7; D ambiguous. The CDR3 is 14 residues long. The germline gives CDR1 SGHTA, CDR2 FQGNSA. V shed 1 base and J shed 7 bases, with 14 bases lying between them. CDR3 sequence (DNA): TGTGCCAGCAGCTTAGACCTCCAGAGGAGAGAGCAGTACTTC. Translation: CASSLDLQRREQYF.

V is TRBV30 and J is TRBJ2-1, with TRBD2 matching over 11 bases. The CDR3 is made up of 15 amino acids. Losses at the gene ends were 2 bases for V and 4 bases for J; bases not matched to a gene: 4. CDR1 is GTSNPN and CDR2 is SVGIG in the germline V gene (reference sequence). Written as DNA, the CDR3 is TGTGCCTGGAGTCCTCGACTAGCGGGGTACAATGAGCAGTTCTTC. It is translated as CAWSPRLAGYNEQFF.

Points on this clone: The junction and the germline gene differ at one end; a read error may be behind it. The rearrangement joins TRBV30 to TRBJ2-7, with 11 nucleotides matching TRBD2. The germline V gene encodes CDR1 GTSNPN and CDR2 SVGIG (reference sequence). The CDR3 spans 16 residues. The CDR3 nucleotides are TGTGCCTGGAGGGTGCTAGCGGGGGGCCCTTCCTCCGAGCAGTACTTC. Protein product: CAWRVLAGGPSSEQYF. The full variable domain, rest sourced from reference TRBV30 and TRBJ2-7, is SQTIHQWPATLVQPVGSPLSLECTVEGTSNPNLYWYRQAAGRGLQLLFYSVGIGQISSEVPQNLSASRPQDRQFILSSKKLLLSDSGFYLCAWRVLAGGPSSEQYFGPGTRLTVT.

This rearrangement joins TRBV7-2 to TRBJ2-6; TRBD1 is a possible D gene (6 bases). This CDR3 is 14 amino acids long. V dropped 2 bases and J dropped 4 bases, with 6 bases sitting between them. CDR1 and CDR2 (germline): SGHTA, FQGNSA. CDR3 in DNA: TGTGCCAGCAGCTTACAGGGGGGGGCCAACGTCCTGACTTTC. This gives the protein CASSLQGGANVLTF.

The rearrangement joins TRBV7-3 to TRBJ2-4; a weak D match, TRBD2 (5 bases). Germline V gives CDR1 SGHTA, CDR2 FQGTGA. Trimming cost V 5 bases and J 9 bases, with 11 bases left between them. This CDR3 is built from 12 residues. The CDR3 loop is CASSLGSGIQYF. The CDR3 DNA reads TGTGCCAGCAGCCTGGGGAGTGGCATTCAGTACTTC.

V and J are TRBV7-2 and TRBJ2-2, with a weak D call TRBD2 (5 bases). Looked up from germline, CDR1 is SGHTA and CDR2 is FQGNSA. This CDR3 is built from 16 residues. V was clipped by 2 bases and J by 5 bases, with 15 bases between them. In nucleotides, the CDR3 is TGTGCCAGCAGCTTATCACTGGACTCACATACCGGGGAGCTGTTTTTT. Residues: CASSLSLDSHTGELFF.